This TCR beta chain was retrieved from a study of regulatory T cells in long-lasting Graves disease. General observations from the study: Authors noted too few samples as a limitation.

This clonotype appeared a few times. Its matching antigen is unknown. The CDR3 runs 14 residues. Germline values: CDR1 SGHRS, CDR2 YFSETQ. The ends lost 3 bases at V and 7 bases at J; junction bases unmatched: 3. Time point in this sample: persistent/refractory GD, antithyroid drugs over 5 years with positive TRAb. PBMC RNA served as the TCR library source. In Xi'an, China, an endocrinology department was the source of patients. From each patient, 8 to 10 milliliters of peripheral blood was drawn and collected into an EDTA anticoagulant tube. Arm-PCR of CDR3 regions and iRepertoire HTBI primers were used to build TCR beta libraries. TCRdb fed the multiplex PCR reads into MiXCR, producing one record per CDR3 protein. The table includes about 290,000 distinct CDR3 sequences, roughly a fifth detected once.

The sequence came from a female donor with Graves disease. The rearrangement uses TRBV5-1 and TRBJ1-6; 8 positions match TRBD1. Here the sequenced sample was peripheral blood mononuclear cells (PBMCs), taken when the disease was refractory, from a patient treated with antithyroid drugs. CDR3 in DNA: TGCGCCAGCAGCTCAGACAGGGGAAATTCACCCCTCCACTTT. Translated: CASSSDRGNSPLHF.